This note documents a single T cell receptor (beta chain) sequence. This clone's antigen is unknown. The record has no base qualities; no much larger clone is one base away. Reading from cysteine to phenylalanine, the CDR3 counts 13 amino acids. Only the CDR3 part of the read is kept: 39 bases, read in frame from the first base. V is pruned by 7 bases and J by 4 bases, leaving 4 bases of the junction without a gene match. From a lookup of the germline V gene, CDR1 and CDR2 are MGHDK and SYGVNS. In light of the paper, this sample's time point label describes: about 4 weeks on oral tofacitinib. The treatment or condition label, read with the paper, signifies: oral pan-JAK inhibitor, 5-10 mg twice daily. From alopecia areata patients, peripheral blood was collected along with lesional scalp punch biopsies. PBMCs were separated by density centrifugation and stained for CD3, CD4 and CD8, after which CD4+ and CD8+ T cells were sorted on a FACSAria.

This sample stems from a study of CD8+ T cells in alopecia areata (dated by TCRdb to about 2018). Turning to the overall study: Treated patients were enrolled in an open-label pilot trial of oral tofacitinib, 5 to 10 mg twice daily, for moderate-to-severe alopecia areata. Patients stayed on tofacitinib for 6 to 18 months and then had 6 months of follow-up off drug so that delayed response and recurrence could be assessed. Disease severity in treated patients was measured with the SALT score, which quantifies the percentage of affected scalp surface area. To study T cell clonal expansion in alopecia areata, the researchers applied high-throughput TCRbeta sequencing to both the C3H/HeJ mouse model and human patients. Human TCRbeta sequencing covered scalp tissue and sorted CD4+ and CD8+ peripheral blood T cells from patchy and totalis/universalis alopecia areata patients and healthy controls. Patients on tofacitinib were biopsied at baseline and after 4 and 24 weeks of treatment, and several of the patients also had a later scalp biopsy. Scalp clonality was compared across normal scalp (n=4), patchy alopecia areata scalp (n=8), and alopecia totalis/universalis scalp (n=8). RNA was extracted with the PAXgene miRNA kit for fixed scalp, the miRNeasy kit for PBMCs, and the RNeasy kit for mouse skin. TCRbeta CDR3 regions were amplified by immunoSEQ multiplex PCR with 35 Vbeta forward and 13 Jbeta reverse primers.

What the work shows at the level of the full study, not this receptor alone: Higher clonality and more expanded CD8+ clones were observed in lesional scalp than in normal scalp, particularly in alopecia totalis/universalis, a finding suggestive of antigenic drive. TCR sequences shared between patients were less clear than in mice, possibly partly because of HLA diversity in the patient population. Scalp clonality and the number of expanded CD8+ clones among the top 100 scalp clones were significantly decreased by tofacitinib. During tofacitinib treatment, many expanded lesional clones stuck around in both scalp and blood, and this persistence may partly explain why relapse happens after treatment is stopped. Scalp TCR repertoire analysis is complicated because resident alphabeta T cells in normal human skin are also sequenced, whereas mouse skin is dominated by gammadelta T cells. Because the treated cohort was small and had just a single nonresponder, larger studies are needed to establish links between baseline CD8+ expansion and response.

The library was built by means of the immunoSEQ multiplex PCR assay. RNA was extracted from all samples and reverse transcribed into cDNA, which served as template for TCR sequencing. SuperScript III was used for first-strand cDNA synthesis, primed with a 2:1 mix of oligo-dT and random hexamers. A synthetic immune receptor repertoire was used to gauge amplification bias, and whatever bias remained was removed computationally. For the original study's pipeline: After raw reads were preprocessed to remove errors, the CDR3 was defined following IMGT conventions as running from the conserved cysteine to phenylalanine. Clonality was computed by normalizing Shannon entropy by log2 of the number of productive unique TCRs and subtracting the result from 1. Scalp TCRbeta sequences were cross-referenced with sorted blood CD4 and CD8 repertoires so that the CD4 or CD8 identity of scalp clones could be inferred. TCRdb holds this immuneACCESS table with in-frame rearrangements only. Some clones are missing; in checked studies, unresolved V genes explain under half, and the rest has no known cause. V, J and clone size are those of that table, while D and trimming were read from the DNA. In all, the sample holds fewer than 250,000 clones, and about 60% of those were seen once. Together, the top ten hold about 0.69% of the sample.

The rearranged chain carries TRBV25-1 and TRBJ2-7; 10 bases in the junction line up with TRBD1. The sequence was obtained from a human donor with alopecia areata. The sequencing here drew on CD4+ T cells sorted from blood, taken at week 4, from a patient treated with tofacitinib. The DNA sequence follows: TGTGCCAGCATCGGGGACAGGGGATACGAGCAGTACTTC. This gives the protein CASIGDRGYEQYF.